The sequence of this T cell receptor (beta chain) was determined in a study of PD-1 blockade in classical Hodgkin lymphoma. The wider study: Treatment was intravenous nivolumab, 3 mg/kg every 2 weeks, until progression. General study findings and limits: Complete responders had baseline diversity similar to newly diagnosed patients. Differences between repertoires have undefined causes, possibly disease activity or prior therapy.

Relapse was seen in all patients after autologous stem cell transplantation, and brentuximab vedotin exposure was variable. Complete response, partial response or progressive disease were the best responses. The germline V gene has CDR1 SGHTA and CDR2 FQGNSA. The CDR3 consists of 13 residues. V lost 0 bases and J lost 3, with 6 bases in between. Libraries were prepared by immunoSEQ multiplex PCR; TCRdb keeps only in-frame clonotypes and omits some of them. The table shows 35,000 to 40,000 clones, with around nine tenths occurring only once. With respect to this clone: Its antigen remains unidentified.

The rearrangement uses TRBV7-2 and TRBJ2-7; no clear D gene. The TCR originated in a human donor with classical Hodgkin lymphoma. The sample in question was peripheral blood mononuclear cells (PBMCs), obtained before the second cycle of nivolumab. The CDR3 loop is CASSLAKHYEQYF. Written as DNA, the CDR3 is TGTGCCAGCAGCTTAGCGAAACACTACGAGCAGTACTTC.